The clone carrying this TCR beta chain was counted between two and nine times. What it binds is not known. TCRdb re-called the RT-PCR reads through MiXCR, storing one row per CDR3 protein. The repertoire holds more than 700,000 distinct CDR3 sequences, with over 20% as singletons. This sample is part of a study of response to subunit inactivated influenza vaccine. The J segment lost 6 bases and the V segment lost 5 bases, leaving 7 bases of the junction unmatched. The CDR3 has 14 residues. Study-wide results and limits: A suggestion made by the authors is that each seasonal influenza vaccination recruits few new T cells.

V is TRBV12-3 or TRBV12-4 and J is TRBJ2-3, with 8 positions matching TRBD2. The sequence was collected from a man aged 50 or older who received an inactivated influenza vaccine. Source: PBMCs from blood, taken more than 4 days after vaccination. The DNA of the CDR3 is TGTGCCAGCAGTCTCGGGGGGGCGGTGGATACGCAGTATTTT. Its translation: CASSLGGAVDTQYF.